The clone carrying this TCR beta chain was picked up a small number of times. Its matching antigen is unknown. This CDR3 has 13 amino acids. The germline V and J ends were trimmed by 3 bases and 5 bases, with 9 bases remaining between them. The data originate from a study of identical twins. Template switching (which added a universal primer site) was used, and cDNA carried unique molecular identifiers. TCRdb processed the 5' RACE reads anew with MiXCR; each CDR3 protein has one entry. The sample records 400,000 to 550,000 distinct CDR3 sequences, roughly an eighth being singletons. Study conclusions and caveats: Cross-sectional statistics, not tracking of the same donors, supported the conclusions.

These same data were also listed under a study on yellow fever vaccine responses in identical twins.

This chain joins TRBV12-3 or TRBV12-4 and TRBJ2-3; D is unresolved. Material for sequencing was CD4+ T cells sorted from blood. The TCR originated in a woman in her late teens or twenties in good health. The CDR3 loop is CASSFAPGDTQYF. CDR3 coding DNA: TGTGCCAGCAGTTTTGCGCCTGGAGATACGCAGTATTTT.